The text below deals with one T cell receptor (beta chain). V lost 7 bases to trimming and J lost 8 bases; unmatched junction nucleotides: 21. This CDR3 spans 18 amino acids. Germline V gives CDR1 SGHVS, CDR2 FQNEAQ. This record comes from a study of CD8 T cells in Susac syndrome. With random hexamers, roughly 0.45 to 1 ug RNA was reverse transcribed. A single record per CDR3 protein comes from TCRdb applying MiXCR to the immunoSEQ multiplex PCR reads. The repertoire holds approximately 300,000 distinct CDR3 sequences, with almost 85% as singletons. The sequencing sample was made of CD8+ T cells from PBMCs. This TCR came from a human donor with multiple sclerosis. The V gene is TRBV7-8, the J gene TRBJ2-1; 9 bases fit TRBD2. In nucleotides, the CDR3 is TGTGCCAGCACCTATTGGGGACTAGGAGCGGGAGGTAGAGATGAGCAGTTCTTC. Its protein is CASTYWGLGAGGRDEQFF.